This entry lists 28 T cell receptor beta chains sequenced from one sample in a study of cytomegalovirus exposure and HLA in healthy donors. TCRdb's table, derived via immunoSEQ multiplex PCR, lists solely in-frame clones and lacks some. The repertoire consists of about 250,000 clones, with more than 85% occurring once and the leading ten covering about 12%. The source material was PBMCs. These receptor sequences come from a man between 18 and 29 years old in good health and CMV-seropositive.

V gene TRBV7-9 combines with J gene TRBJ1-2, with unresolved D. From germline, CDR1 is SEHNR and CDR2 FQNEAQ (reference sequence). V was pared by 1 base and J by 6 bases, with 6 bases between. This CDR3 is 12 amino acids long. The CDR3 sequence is CASSLDTDGYTF. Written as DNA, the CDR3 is TGTGCCAGCAGCTTAGATACAGATGGCTACACCTTC.

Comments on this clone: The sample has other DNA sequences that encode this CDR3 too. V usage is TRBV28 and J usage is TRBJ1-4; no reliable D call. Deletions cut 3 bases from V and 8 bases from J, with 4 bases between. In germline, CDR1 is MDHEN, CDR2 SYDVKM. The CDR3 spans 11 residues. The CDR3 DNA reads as TGTGCCAGCAGTTTGGAGGAAAAACTGTTTTTT. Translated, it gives CASSLEEKLFF.

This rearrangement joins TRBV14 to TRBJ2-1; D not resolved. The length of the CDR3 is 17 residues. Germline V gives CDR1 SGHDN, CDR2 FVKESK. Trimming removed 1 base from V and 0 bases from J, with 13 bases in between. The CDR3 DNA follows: TGTGCCAGCAGCCAAGGGAGTGGGTCGAGCTCCTACAATGAGCAGTTCTTC. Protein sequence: CASSQGSGSSSYNEQFF.

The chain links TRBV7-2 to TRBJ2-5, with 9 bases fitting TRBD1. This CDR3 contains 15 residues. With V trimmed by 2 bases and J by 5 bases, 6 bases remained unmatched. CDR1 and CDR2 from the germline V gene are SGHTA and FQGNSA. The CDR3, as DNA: TGTGCCAGCAGCTTAAATACAGGGGGCGGGGAGACCCAGTACTTC. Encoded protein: CASSLNTGGGETQYF.

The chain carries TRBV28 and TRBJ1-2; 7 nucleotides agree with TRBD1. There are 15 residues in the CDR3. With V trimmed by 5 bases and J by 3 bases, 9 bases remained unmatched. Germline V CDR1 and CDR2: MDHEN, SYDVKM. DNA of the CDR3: TGTGCCAGCAGTGAACATTTTCAGGGGGACTATGGCTACACCTTC. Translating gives CASSEHFQGDYGYTF.

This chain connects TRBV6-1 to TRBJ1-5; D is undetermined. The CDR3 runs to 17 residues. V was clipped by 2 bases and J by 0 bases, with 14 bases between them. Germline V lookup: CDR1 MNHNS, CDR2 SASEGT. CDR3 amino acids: CASSEMVFGNSNQPQHF. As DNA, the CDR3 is TGTGCCAGCAGTGAAATGGTTTTTGGTAATAGCAATCAGCCCCAGCATTTT.

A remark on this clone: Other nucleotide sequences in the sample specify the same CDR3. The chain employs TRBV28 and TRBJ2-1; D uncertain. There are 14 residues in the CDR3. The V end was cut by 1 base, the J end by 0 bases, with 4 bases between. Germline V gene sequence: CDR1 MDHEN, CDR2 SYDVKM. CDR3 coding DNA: TGTGCCAGCAGTTTATTGAGCTCCTACAATGAGCAGTTCTTC. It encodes CASSLLSSYNEQFF.

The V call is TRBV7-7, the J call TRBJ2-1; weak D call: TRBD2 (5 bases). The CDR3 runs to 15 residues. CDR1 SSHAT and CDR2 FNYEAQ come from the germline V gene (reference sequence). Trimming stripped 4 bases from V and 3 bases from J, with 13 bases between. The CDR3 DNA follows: TGTGCCAGCAGCTCCCCTCTGGGGAGCTACAATGAGCAGTTCTTC. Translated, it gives CASSSPLGSYNEQFF.

The CDR3 spells CASSPGHSNYNEQFF. The CDR3 DNA sequence: TGCGCCAGCAGCCCGGGACACAGTAACTACAATGAGCAGTTCTTC. J is TRBJ2-1 and V is TRBV5-1; D possibly corresponds to TRBD1 (6 bases). CDR3 size: 15 residues. Germline V gene lookup returns CDR1 SGHRS and CDR2 YFSETQ. V dropped 4 bases and J dropped 3 bases, with 14 bases sitting between them. Looking up the rest from reference TRBV5-1 and TRBJ2-1 gives the full variable domain: KAGVTQTPRYLIKTRGQQVTLSCSPISGHRSVSWYQQTPGQGLQFLFEYFSETQRNKGNFPGRFSGRQFSNSRSEMNVSTLELGDSALYLCASSPGHSNYNEQFFGPGTRLTVL.

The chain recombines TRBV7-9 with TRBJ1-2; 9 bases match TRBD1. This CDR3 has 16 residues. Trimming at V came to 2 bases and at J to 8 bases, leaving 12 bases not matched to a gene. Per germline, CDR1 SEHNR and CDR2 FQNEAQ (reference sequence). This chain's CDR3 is CASSLRSRTGDRGYTF. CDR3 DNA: TGTGCCAGCAGCTTAAGATCGAGGACAGGGGATCGCGGCTACACCTTC.

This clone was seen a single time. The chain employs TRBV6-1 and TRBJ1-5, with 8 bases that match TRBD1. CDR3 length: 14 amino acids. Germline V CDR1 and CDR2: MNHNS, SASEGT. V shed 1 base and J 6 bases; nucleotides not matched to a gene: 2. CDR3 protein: CASSEGQGPQPQHF. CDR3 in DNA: TGTGCCAGCAGTGAAGGACAGGGGCCTCAGCCCCAGCATTTT.

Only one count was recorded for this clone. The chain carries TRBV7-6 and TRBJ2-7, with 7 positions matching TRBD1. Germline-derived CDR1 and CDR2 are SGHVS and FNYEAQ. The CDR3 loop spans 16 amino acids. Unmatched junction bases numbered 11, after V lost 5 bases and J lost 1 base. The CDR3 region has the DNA TGTGCCAGCAGCCCTTACGGGACAGCGACATCCTACGAGCAGTACTTC. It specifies CASSPYGTATSYEQYF.

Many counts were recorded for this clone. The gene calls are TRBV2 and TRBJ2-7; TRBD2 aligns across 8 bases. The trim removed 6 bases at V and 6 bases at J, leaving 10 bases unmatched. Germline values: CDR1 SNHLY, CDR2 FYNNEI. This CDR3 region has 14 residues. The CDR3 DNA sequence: TGTGCCAGCAGCGGACTAGCTGCTGAATCCGAGCAGTACTTC. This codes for CASSGLAAESEQYF.

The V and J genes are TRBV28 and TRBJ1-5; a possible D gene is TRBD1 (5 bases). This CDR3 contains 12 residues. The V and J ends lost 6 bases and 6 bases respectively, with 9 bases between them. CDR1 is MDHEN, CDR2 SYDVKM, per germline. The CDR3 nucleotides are TGTGCCAGCAGCGTACAGGTTCAGCCCCAGCATTTT. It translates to CASSVQVQPQHF. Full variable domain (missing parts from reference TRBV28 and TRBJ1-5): DVKVTQSSRYLVKRTGEKVFLECVQDMDHENMFWYRQDPGLGLRLIYFSYDVKMKEKGDIPEGYSVSREKKERFSLILESASTNQTSMYLCASSVQVQPQHFGDGTRLSIL.

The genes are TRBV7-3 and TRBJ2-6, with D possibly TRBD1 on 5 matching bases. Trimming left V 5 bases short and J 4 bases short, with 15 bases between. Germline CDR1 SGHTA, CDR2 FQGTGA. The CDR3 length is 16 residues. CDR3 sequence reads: CASSPGAGSGANVLTF. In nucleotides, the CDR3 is TGTGCCAGCAGCCCGGGCGCAGGGTCAGGGGCCAACGTCCTGACTTTC.

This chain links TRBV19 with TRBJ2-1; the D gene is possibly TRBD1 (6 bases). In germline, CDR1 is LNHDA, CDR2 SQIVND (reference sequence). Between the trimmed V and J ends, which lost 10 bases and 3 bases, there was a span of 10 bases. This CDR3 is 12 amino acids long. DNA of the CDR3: TGTGCCACTAAGACAGGCTACAATGAGCAGTTCTTC. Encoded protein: CATKTGYNEQFF.

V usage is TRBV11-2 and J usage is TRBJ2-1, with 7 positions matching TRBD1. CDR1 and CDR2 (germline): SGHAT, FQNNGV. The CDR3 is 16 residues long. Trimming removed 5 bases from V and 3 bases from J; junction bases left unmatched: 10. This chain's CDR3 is CASSTYRGRGYNEQFF. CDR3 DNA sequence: TGTGCCAGCAGCACTTACAGGGGTCGGGGCTACAATGAGCAGTTCTTC.

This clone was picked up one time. The chain's CDR3 is CASSLSLNTEAFF. CDR3 nucleotides: TGTGCCAGCAGCTTATCCTTGAACACTGAAGCTTTCTTT. The rearrangement joins TRBV7-3 to TRBJ1-1; D ambiguous. Germline-derived CDR1 and CDR2 are SGHTA and FQGTGA. The V gene lost 2 bases and the J gene lost 0 bases, with 4 bases spanning the gap. This CDR3 is 13 amino acids long.

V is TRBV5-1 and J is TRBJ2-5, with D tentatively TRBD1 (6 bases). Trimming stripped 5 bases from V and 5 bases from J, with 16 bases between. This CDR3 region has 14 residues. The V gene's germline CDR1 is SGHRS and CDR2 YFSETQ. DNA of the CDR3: TGCGCCAGCAGTGGGGGCGGTATAGGCGAGACCCAGTACTTC. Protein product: CASSGGGIGETQYF.

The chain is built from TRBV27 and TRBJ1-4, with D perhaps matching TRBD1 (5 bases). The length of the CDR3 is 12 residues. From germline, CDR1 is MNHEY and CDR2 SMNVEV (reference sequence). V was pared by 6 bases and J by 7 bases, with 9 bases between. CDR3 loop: CASRGVPEKLFF. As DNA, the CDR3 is TGTGCCAGCAGAGGGGTTCCTGAAAAACTGTTTTTT.

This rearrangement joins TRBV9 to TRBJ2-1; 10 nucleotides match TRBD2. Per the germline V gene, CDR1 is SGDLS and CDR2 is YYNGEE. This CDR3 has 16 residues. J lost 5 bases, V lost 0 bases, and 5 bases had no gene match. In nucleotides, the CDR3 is TGTGCCAGCAGCGTAGCCAGGACTAGCGGAAACAATGAGCAGTTCTTC. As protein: CASSVARTSGNNEQFF.

CDR3 loop: CAWGPRALSGNTIYF. The CDR3 nucleotides read TGTGCCTGGGGCCCCCGCGCGCTCTCTGGAAACACCATATATTTT. V usage is TRBV30 and J usage is TRBJ1-3; the D is unclear. V gave up 5 bases and J gave up 0 bases, with 14 bases separating them. The CDR3 length is 15 residues. Germline CDR1 and CDR2: GTSNPN and SVGIG (reference sequence).

In nucleotides, the CDR3 is TGTGCCATCAGCGGGACAGGGGGTGAAGCTTTCTTT. This gives the protein CAISGTGGEAFF. The chain employs TRBV10-3 and TRBJ1-1; 11 positions agree with TRBD1. The V and J ends lost 6 bases and 7 bases, in that order; junction bases with no gene match: 1. The CDR3 runs 12 residues. Germline V gene lookup returns CDR1 ENHRY and CDR2 SYGVKD.

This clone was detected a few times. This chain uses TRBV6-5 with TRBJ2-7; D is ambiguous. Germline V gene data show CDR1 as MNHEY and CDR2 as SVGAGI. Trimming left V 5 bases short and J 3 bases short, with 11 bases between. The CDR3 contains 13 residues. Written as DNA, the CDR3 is TGTGCCAGCAGTCTAGGTTATAGCTACGAGCAGTACTTC. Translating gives CASSLGYSYEQYF.

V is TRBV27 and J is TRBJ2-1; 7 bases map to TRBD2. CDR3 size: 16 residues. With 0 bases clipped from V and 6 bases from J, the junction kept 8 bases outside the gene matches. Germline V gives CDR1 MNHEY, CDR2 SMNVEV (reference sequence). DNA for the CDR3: TGTGCCAGCAGTTTATCGGCGGGAGAGGGGTTCAATGAGCAGTTCTTC. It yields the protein CASSLSAGEGFNEQFF.

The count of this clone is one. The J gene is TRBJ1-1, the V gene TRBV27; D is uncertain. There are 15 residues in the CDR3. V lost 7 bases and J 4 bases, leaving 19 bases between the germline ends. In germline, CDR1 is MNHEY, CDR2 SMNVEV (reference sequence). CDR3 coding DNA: TGTGCCAGCACCACCTCCGCGGACGTGATCACTGAAGCTTTCTTT. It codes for CASTTSADVITEAFF.

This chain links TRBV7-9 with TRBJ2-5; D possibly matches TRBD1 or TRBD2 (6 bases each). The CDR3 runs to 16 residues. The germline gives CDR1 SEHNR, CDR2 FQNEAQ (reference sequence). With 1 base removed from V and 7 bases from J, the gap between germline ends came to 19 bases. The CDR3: CASSLEGGPKAGTQYF. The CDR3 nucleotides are TGTGCCAGCAGCTTAGAGGGGGGACCCAAAGCCGGGACCCAGTACTTC.

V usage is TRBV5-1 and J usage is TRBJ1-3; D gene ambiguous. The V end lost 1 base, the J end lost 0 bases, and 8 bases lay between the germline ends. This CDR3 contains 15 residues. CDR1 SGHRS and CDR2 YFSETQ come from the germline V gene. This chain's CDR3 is CASSLPGRSGNTIYF. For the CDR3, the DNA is TGCGCCAGCAGCTTGCCGGGCCGCTCTGGAAACACCATATATTTT.